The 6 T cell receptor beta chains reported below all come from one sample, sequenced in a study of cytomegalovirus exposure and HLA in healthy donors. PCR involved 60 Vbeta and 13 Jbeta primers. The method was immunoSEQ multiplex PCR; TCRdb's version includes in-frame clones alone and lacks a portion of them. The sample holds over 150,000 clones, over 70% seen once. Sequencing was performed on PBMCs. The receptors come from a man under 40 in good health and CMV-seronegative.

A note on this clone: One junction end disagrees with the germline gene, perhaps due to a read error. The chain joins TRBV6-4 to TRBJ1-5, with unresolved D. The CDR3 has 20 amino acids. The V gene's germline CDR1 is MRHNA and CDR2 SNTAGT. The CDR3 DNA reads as TGTGCCAGCAGTGAGATTATGTGGCAGCTATTGATTCATAGCAATCAGCCCCAGAATTTT. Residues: CASSEIMWQLLIHSNQPQNF.

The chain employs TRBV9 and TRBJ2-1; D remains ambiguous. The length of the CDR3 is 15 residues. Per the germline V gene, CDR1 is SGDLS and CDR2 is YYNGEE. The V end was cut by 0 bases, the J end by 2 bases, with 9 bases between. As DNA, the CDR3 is TGTGCCAGCAGCGTAGGGCTAGATACCTACAATGAGCAGTTCTTC. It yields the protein CASSVGLDTYNEQFF.

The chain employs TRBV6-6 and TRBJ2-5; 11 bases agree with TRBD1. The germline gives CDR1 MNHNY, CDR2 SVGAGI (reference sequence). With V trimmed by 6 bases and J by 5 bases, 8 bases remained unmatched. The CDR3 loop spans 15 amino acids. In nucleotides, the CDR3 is TGTGCCAGCAGCGCAGGACAGGGGGCATTGGAGACCCAGTACTTC. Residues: CASSAGQGALETQYF.

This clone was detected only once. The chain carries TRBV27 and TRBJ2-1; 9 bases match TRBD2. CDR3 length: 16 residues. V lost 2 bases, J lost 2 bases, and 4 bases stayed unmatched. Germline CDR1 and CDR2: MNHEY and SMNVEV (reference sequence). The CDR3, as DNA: TGTGCCAGCAGTTTAGGGAGCGGGGGGCCCTACAATGAGCAGTTCTTC. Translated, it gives CASSLGSGGPYNEQFF.

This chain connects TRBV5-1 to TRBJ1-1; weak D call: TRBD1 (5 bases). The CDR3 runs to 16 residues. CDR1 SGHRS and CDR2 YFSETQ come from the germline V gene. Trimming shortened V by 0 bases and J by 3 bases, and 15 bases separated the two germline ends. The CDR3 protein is CASSLEGQGMYTEAFF. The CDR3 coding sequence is TGCGCCAGCAGCTTGGAGGGGCAAGGGATGTACACTGAAGCTTTCTTT.

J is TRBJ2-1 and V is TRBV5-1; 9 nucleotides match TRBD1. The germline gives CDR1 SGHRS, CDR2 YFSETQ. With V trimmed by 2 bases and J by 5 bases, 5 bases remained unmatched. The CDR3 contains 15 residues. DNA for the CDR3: TGCGCCAGCAGCTTAGGACAGGGGAATGACAATGAGCAGTTCTTC. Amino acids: CASSLGQGNDNEQFF.